The clone carrying this T cell receptor (beta chain) appeared a few times. The sample originates from a study of blood T cells in healthy people across ages. Germline values: CDR1 SGHRS, CDR2 YFSETQ. Unmatched junction bases numbered 10, after V lost 6 bases and J lost 5 bases. The CDR3 covers 15 residues. Alongside a J-beta primer mix, a sample-barcoded 5' primer served in a second PCR lasting roughly 6 to 11 cycles. In TCRdb, the 5' RACE reads were re-called with MiXCR into one record per CDR3 protein. The repertoire includes about 1.4 million distinct CDR3 sequences, approximately 59% of them detected once, and over 6.5% sits in the top ten.

The chain carries TRBV5-1 and TRBJ2-2; 7 bases line up with TRBD1. The sequenced sample was blood. This sequence was found in a man aged 18 to 35 in good health. The CDR3 region has the DNA TGCGCCAGCACCCCCGGGACAGTGGTGACCGGGGAGCTGTTTTTT. Its translation: CASTPGTVVTGELFF.